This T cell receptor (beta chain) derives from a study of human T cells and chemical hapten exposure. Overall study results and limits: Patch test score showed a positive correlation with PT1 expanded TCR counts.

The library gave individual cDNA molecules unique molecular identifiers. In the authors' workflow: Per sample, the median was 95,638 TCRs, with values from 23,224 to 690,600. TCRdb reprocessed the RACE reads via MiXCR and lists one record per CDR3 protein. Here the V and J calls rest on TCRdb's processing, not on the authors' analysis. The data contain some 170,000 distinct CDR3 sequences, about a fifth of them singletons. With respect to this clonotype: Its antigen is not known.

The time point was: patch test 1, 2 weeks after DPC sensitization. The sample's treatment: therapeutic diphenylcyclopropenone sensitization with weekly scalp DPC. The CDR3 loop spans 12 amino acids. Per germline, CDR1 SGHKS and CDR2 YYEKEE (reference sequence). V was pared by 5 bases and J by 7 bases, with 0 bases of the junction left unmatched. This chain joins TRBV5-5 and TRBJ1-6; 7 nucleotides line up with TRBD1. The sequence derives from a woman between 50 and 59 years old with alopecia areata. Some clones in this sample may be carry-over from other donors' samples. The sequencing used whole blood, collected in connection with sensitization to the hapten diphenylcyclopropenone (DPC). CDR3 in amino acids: CASRGQNSPLHF. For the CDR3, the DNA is TGTGCCAGCAGGGGACAGAATTCACCCCTCCACTTT.